One sample yielded the 24 T cell receptor beta chains listed below, sequenced in a study of human T cells and chemical hapten exposure (dated by TCRdb to the early 2020s). In light of the paper, this sample's time point label describes: pre-sensitization, week 0. What the treatment or condition label conveys for this sample: therapeutic diphenylcyclopropenone sensitization with weekly scalp DPC. Total RNA was isolated from unfractionated whole blood collected in Tempus Blood RNA tubes. Preparation of the library involved RACE. For sequencing, a NextSeq 500 was employed. TCRdb trimmed public reads at Q25 via fastp, called clones via MiXCR and kept in-frame beta chains. Rows with a matching CDR3 protein are joined into one entry that keeps the most common DNA and genes. Recorded for this sample are under 40,000 distinct CDR3 sequences; about a tenth of them occurred a single time. The ten top clones hold 27% of the sample.

Sequenced material: whole blood, taken in connection with sensitization to the hapten diphenylcyclopropenone (DPC). The receptor source for this set is a man between 50 and 59 years old with alopecia areata. Some clones in this sample may be carry-over from other donors' samples.

Only a few counts were recorded for this clonotype. V gene TRBV9 combines with J gene TRBJ2-7; 10 positions match TRBD2. This CDR3 has 15 residues. Germline CDR1 reads SGDLS; CDR2 reads YYNGEE. V lost 4 bases to trimming and J lost 2 bases; unmatched junction nucleotides: 6. The CDR3 region has the DNA TGTGCCAGCAGCCGTGTAGCGGGAGGCACCTACGAGCAGTACTTC. It codes for CASSRVAGGTYEQYF. Supplemented by reference TRBV9 and TRBJ2-7, the full variable domain reads DSGVTQTPKHLITATGQRVTLRCSPRSGDLSVYWYQQSLDQGLQFLIQYYNGEERAKGNILERFSAQQFPDLHSELNLSSLELGDSALYFCASSRVAGGTYEQYFGPGTRLTVT.

This clonotype has only one observation. The chain is built from TRBV2 and TRBJ1-2, with a weak D call TRBD1 (5 bases). This CDR3 has 12 residues. Per the germline V gene, CDR1 is SNHLY and CDR2 is FYNNEI. With 6 bases removed from V and 5 bases from J, the gap between germline ends came to 10 bases. CDR3 DNA sequence: TGTGCCAGCAGATCCGACAGTTATGGCTACACCTTC. As protein: CASRSDSYGYTF.

The rearrangement joins TRBV29-1 to TRBJ2-3; 8 bases map to TRBD2. V lost 1 base to trimming and J lost 0 bases; unmatched junction nucleotides: 6. Germline assignment: CDR1 SQVTM and CDR2 ANQGSEA. The CDR3 is 16 amino acids. The CDR3 nucleotides are TGCAGCGTTGAAGGGAGTAGCGGGAAAAGCACAGATACGCAGTATTTT. It encodes CSVEGSSGKSTDTQYF.

This clonotype was seen a handful of times. The chain recombines TRBV4-1 with TRBJ2-1; 11 bases align to TRBD2. Germline CDR1 is MGHRA and CDR2 is YSYEKL. V trimming: 0 bases; J trimming: 7 bases; junction bases outside the gene matches: 11. This CDR3 has 18 amino acids. The CDR3 DNA reads TGCGCCAGCAGCCAAGATCTGGAACTAGCGGGAGTCTTAAATGAGCAGTTCTTC. Protein product: CASSQDLELAGVLNEQFF.

This clonotype was detected a few times. This chain's CDR3 is CSVAPDLSASYEQYF. The CDR3 bases are TGCAGCGTTGCTCCGGATCTTAGCGCATCCTACGAGCAGTACTTC. The chain is built from TRBV29-1 and TRBJ2-7; maybe TRBD2 (5 bases). Trimming left V 4 bases short and J 1 base short, with 17 bases between. Germline CDR1 and CDR2: SQVTM and ANQGSEA. The CDR3 is 15 amino acids.

V usage is TRBV7-2 and J usage is TRBJ2-1, with 16 bases that match TRBD2. The V gene's germline CDR1 is SGHTA and CDR2 FQGNSA. The ends lost 2 bases at V and 7 bases at J; junction bases unmatched: 2. The CDR3 extends over 16 amino acids. The CDR3 DNA reads TGTGCCAGCAGCTTAAGGGGACTAGCGGGAGGGAATGAGCAGTTCTTC. As protein: CASSLRGLAGGNEQFF.

This clonotype has only a few counts. The V and J genes are TRBV6-6 and TRBJ1-4; tentatively, D is TRBD1 (6 bases). The CDR3 extends over 15 amino acids. V lost 3 bases to trimming and J lost 7 bases, with 15 bases between them. Looked up from germline, CDR1 is MNHNY and CDR2 is SVGAGI (reference sequence). The CDR3 loop is CASSYGLGGPEKLFF. In DNA form, the CDR3 reads TGTGCCAGCAGTTATGGTTTAGGGGGGCCTGAAAAACTGTTTTTT.

This clonotype has more than one count but fewer than ten. The V and J genes are TRBV20-1 and TRBJ2-6, with D maybe TRBD1 (5 bases). The germline V and J ends were trimmed by 7 bases and 0 bases, with 7 bases remaining between them. CDR1 is DFQATT, CDR2 SNEGSKA, per germline (reference sequence). The length of the CDR3 is 13 residues. CDR3 nucleotides: TGCAGTGGGGGCTCCTCTGGGGCCAACGTCCTGACTTTC. This translates into CSGGSSGANVLTF.

This clonotype was counted many times. V usage is TRBV5-1 and J usage is TRBJ2-3, with a possible D match to TRBD2 (6 bases). CDR1 and CDR2 (germline): SGHRS, YFSETQ. V lost 4 bases to trimming and J lost 6 bases, with 15 bases between them. The CDR3 sequence is 14 residues long. In DNA, the CDR3 is TGCGCCAGCAGCGTGAGGAGGGAGGTGGATACGCAGTATTTT. This codes for CASSVRREVDTQYF.

The chain joins TRBV3-1 to TRBJ2-3; 9 bases line up with TRBD2. The germline V gene has CDR1 LGHDT and CDR2 YNNKEL (reference sequence). Trimming took 1 base from V and 4 from J; bases not matched to a gene: 6. This CDR3 is built from 16 residues. CDR3 in amino acids: CASSQVVSGSADTQYF. The CDR3 DNA follows: TGTGCCAGCAGCCAAGTCGTTAGCGGGAGTGCAGATACGCAGTATTTT.

The chain uses TRBV27 and TRBJ2-7; tentative D call: TRBD2 (5 bases). The germline V and J ends were trimmed by 5 bases and 2 bases, with 13 bases remaining between them. CDR1 MNHEY and CDR2 SMNVEV come from the germline V gene (reference sequence). The CDR3 runs 14 residues. The CDR3 nucleotides are TGTGCCAGCAGTACCCTGGGAGAAACCTACGAGCAGTACTTC. Translated, it gives CASSTLGETYEQYF.

In its sample, this clonotype was seen many times. The chain joins TRBV2 to TRBJ2-1; D is ambiguous. This CDR3 is built from 17 residues. V was trimmed by 3 bases and J by 0 bases, leaving 15 bases between them. In germline, CDR1 is SNHLY, CDR2 FYNNEI. The CDR3 protein is CASSDIGATSSYNEQFF. CDR3 nucleotide sequence: TGTGCCAGCAGTGATATCGGCGCGACGAGCTCCTACAATGAGCAGTTCTTC.

A few counts support this clonotype. CDR3 amino acids: CASSRRQTIQETQYF. As DNA, the CDR3 is TGTGCCAGCTCACGCCGTCAGACCATCCAAGAGACCCAGTACTTC. The V and J genes are TRBV18 and TRBJ2-5; D is undetermined. CDR3 length: 15 amino acids. Trimming left V 4 bases short and J 1 base short, with 13 bases between. Germline assignment: CDR1 KGHSH and CDR2 LQKENI.

This clonotype has at least ten counts. V usage is TRBV5-1 and J usage is TRBJ2-5; D not resolved. Between the trimmed V and J ends, which lost 7 bases and 3 bases, there was a span of 7 bases. The CDR3 covers 11 residues. The V gene's germline CDR1 is SGHRS and CDR2 YFSETQ. DNA for the CDR3: TGCGCCAGCGGCCAGGAAGAGACCCAGTACTTC. Protein sequence: CASGQEETQYF.

This clonotype was counted many times. This chain connects TRBV18 to TRBJ2-7; TRBD2 aligns across 10 bases. With 2 bases clipped from V and 6 bases from J, the junction kept 7 bases outside the gene matches. This CDR3 has 15 amino acids. The germline CDR1 and CDR2 sequences are KGHSH and LQKENI. As DNA, the CDR3 is TGTGCCAGCTCACCATCCCTAGCGGGAGACAGCGAGCAGTACTTC. It translates to CASSPSLAGDSEQYF.

This clonotype turned up a few times. V is TRBV19 and J is TRBJ2-1; tentative D call: TRBD1 (5 bases). CDR1 and CDR2 (germline): LNHDA, SQIVND (reference sequence). V was trimmed by 5 bases and J by 3 bases, leaving 17 bases between them. There are 16 residues in the CDR3. The CDR3 region is CASSPPGRHLYNEQFF. For the CDR3, the DNA is TGTGCCAGTAGTCCTCCAGGGCGCCACCTCTACAATGAGCAGTTCTTC.

The V call is TRBV29-1, the J call TRBJ2-7, with D maybe TRBD1 (6 bases). This CDR3 contains 14 residues. CDR1 and CDR2 (germline): SQVTM, ANQGSEA. The CDR3 spells CSARGTGNRNEQYF. In nucleotides, the CDR3 is TGCAGTGCCAGGGGTACAGGGAATCGCAACGAGCAGTACTTC.

This sequence joins TRBV11-3 and TRBJ1-2; D is uncertain. V dropped 5 bases and J dropped 1 base, with 20 bases sitting between them. CDR1 is SGHNT, CDR2 YENEEA, per germline. The length of the CDR3 is 17 residues. In DNA, the CDR3 is TGTGCCAGCAGCGGAAGCATGCCCCGCGATATTAACTATGGCTACACCTTC. Amino acid sequence: CASSGSMPRDINYGYTF.

Ten or more counts support this clonotype. The rearrangement links TRBV30 to TRBJ1-2, with 8 bases fitting TRBD1. The germline gives CDR1 GTSNPN, CDR2 SVGIG (reference sequence). The CDR3 consists of 14 residues. Trimming at V came to 5 bases and at J to 3 bases, leaving 8 bases not matched to a gene. CDR3 nucleotides: TGTGCCTGGGCAACCAGGGGGCTTGACTATGGCTACACCTTC. As protein: CAWATRGLDYGYTF.

This clonotype was counted a few times. V usage is TRBV10-3 and J usage is TRBJ2-7; maybe TRBD1 (6 bases). CDR1 ENHRY and CDR2 SYGVKD come from the germline V gene. Trimming shortened V by 6 bases and J by 1 base, and 7 bases separated the two germline ends. This CDR3 is 12 amino acids long. The CDR3 DNA reads TGTGCCATCAGCCAGGGGTCCTACGAGCAGTACTTC. Translating it yields CAISQGSYEQYF.

The rearrangement links TRBV7-2 to TRBJ1-3; D unresolved. The CDR3 is 13 residues long. Looked up from germline, CDR1 is SGHTA and CDR2 is FQGNSA. Deletions cut 1 base from V and 4 bases from J, with 5 bases between. For the CDR3, the DNA is TGTGCCAGCAGCTTAGTCACCGGAAACACCATATATTTT. Translated, it gives CASSLVTGNTIYF.

This clonotype has at least ten counts. The chain employs TRBV7-3 and TRBJ1-1; D ambiguous. The CDR3 runs 13 residues. Trimming removed 5 bases at V and 2 bases at J, with 9 bases between. CDR1 and CDR2 from the germline V gene are SGHTA and FQGTGA. As DNA, the CDR3 is TGTGCCAGCAGCCAGACACCTAACACTGAAGCTTTCTTT. It translates to CASSQTPNTEAFF.

At least ten counts were recorded for this clonotype. The chain is built from TRBV3-1 and TRBJ2-7; 8 bases are shared with TRBD1. CDR3 size: 14 residues. J lost 6 bases, V lost 1 base, and 5 bases had no gene match. CDR1 and CDR2 from the germline V gene are LGHDT and YNNKEL (reference sequence). CDR3 DNA sequence: TGTGCCAGCAGCCAAGTCCCGGACAGGGCCGAGCAGTACTTC. Translating it yields CASSQVPDRAEQYF.

J is TRBJ1-3 and V is TRBV29-1; TRBD1 might be the D (6 bases). Per the germline V gene, CDR1 is SQVTM and CDR2 is ANQGSEA. Between the trimmed V and J ends, which lost 6 bases and 0 bases, there was a span of 12 bases. The CDR3 is 14 residues long. This CDR3 reads CSVGQLPSGNTIYF. The CDR3, as DNA: TGCAGCGTCGGACAGCTACCCTCTGGAAACACCATATATTTT.